This T cell receptor (beta chain) appears in the sequencing data of a study of T cells in Graves' hyperthyroidism and ophthalmopathy. Exclusions: uncontrolled infection, other autoimmune disease, pregnancy, lactation. General observations from the study: The authors' 13 V-J model separated ophthalmopathy from stable hyperthyroidism.

Amplification of TCR beta CDR3 regions was performed using RNA transcripts as template. TCR CDR3 regions were first amplified by RT-PCR with HTBI primers. Via MiXCR, TCRdb re-called the multiplex PCR reads, giving one row per CDR3 protein. The profile shows some 620,000 distinct CDR3 sequences, around 16% of them singletons. This clonotype was counted many times. The antigen is unknown. Sample: blood. This receptor was obtained from a woman aged 30 to 39 with Graves' hyperthyroidism.

The CDR3 protein is CAVNSGTGGTLNTEAFF. The CDR3 DNA sequence: TGTGCCGTAAACTCGGGGACAGGGGGAACTCTGAACACTGAAGCTTTCTTT. The chain joins TRBV7-9 to TRBJ1-1, with TRBD1 matching over 11 bases. Germline V gene sequence: CDR1 SEHNR, CDR2 FQNEAQ (reference sequence). V was pared by 11 bases and J by 0 bases, with 14 bases of the junction left unmatched. The CDR3 totals 17 residues.